These 26 T cell receptor beta chains originate from one sample sequenced in a study. Via MiXCR, TCRdb re-called the 5' RACE reads, giving one row per CDR3 protein. This sample has 30,000 or so distinct CDR3 sequences; roughly a quarter occur once, and the top ten carry about 4.3%. Sequencing was carried out using memory CD4+ T cells sorted from blood. The subset denotes: memory CD4+ T cells, CD4+CD45RO+CD25-. The origin of the receptors is a female donor with breast cancer.

By sample fraction, this clonotype is medium-sized. The chain is built from TRBV4-3 and TRBJ2-1; maybe TRBD1 (6 bases). Germline V gene sequence: CDR1 LGHNA, CDR2 YSLEER. The V end was cut by 0 bases, the J end by 4 bases, with 10 bases between. The CDR3 loop spans 15 amino acids. Here the CDR3 DNA reads TGCGCCAGCAGCCAAGACGGGACACAATACAATGAGCAGTTCTTC. Protein: CASSQDGTQYNEQFF.

This clonotype was picked up a small number of times. The chain links TRBV7-9 to TRBJ2-1, with TRBD2 matching 9 bases. Germline V gene lookup returns CDR1 SEHNR and CDR2 FQNEAQ (reference sequence). V shed 11 bases and J 5 bases; nucleotides not matched to a gene: 10. The CDR3 is 14 amino acids. This CDR3 is CAPDLAGDDNEQFF. CDR3 DNA: TGTGCCCCCGATTTAGCGGGGGACGACAATGAGCAGTTCTTC. Using reference TRBV7-9 and TRBJ2-1 for the parts outside the CDR3, the full variable domain is DTGVSQNPRHKITKRGQNVTFRCDPISEHNRLYWYRQTLGQGPEFLTYFQNEAQLEKSRLLSDRFSAERPKGSFSTLEIQRTEQGDSAMYLCAPDLAGDDNEQFFGPGTRLTVL.

In regard to this clonotype: A much more abundant neighbour one base away suggests this may be a read error. The rearrangement joins TRBV9 to TRBJ1-2; the D is unclear. V dropped 6 bases and J dropped 4 bases, with 19 bases sitting between them. CDR1 is SGDLS and CDR2 is YYNGEE in the germline V gene. This CDR3 contains 15 residues. The CDR3 sequence: CASNAVVASVYGYTF. In nucleotides, the CDR3 is TGTGCCAGCAACGCCGTCGTGGCGAGTGTCTATGGCTACACCTTC.

The genes are TRBV15 and TRBJ2-3, with D perhaps matching TRBD2 (5 bases). The germline CDR1 and CDR2 sequences are LNHNV and YYDKDF (reference sequence). Trimming removed 3 bases from V and 6 bases from J, with 19 bases in between. The CDR3 runs 16 residues. The CDR3 sequence: CATSSEGSGLTDTQYF. DNA of the CDR3: TGTGCCACCAGCAGTGAAGGGAGTGGATTGACGGATACGCAGTATTTT.

This clonotype was detected a few times. The V and J genes are TRBV29-1 and TRBJ2-1; 7 bases are shared with TRBD1. Germline V gives CDR1 SQVTM, CDR2 ANQGSEA. V was pared by 4 bases and J by 6 bases, with 15 bases of the junction left unmatched. The CDR3 length is 16 residues. CDR3 in DNA: TGCAGCGTTGCGGCCCCAGAGGGGGCAATCATCAATGAGCAGTTCTTC. Protein product: CSVAAPEGAIINEQFF.

Worth noting for this clonotype: This clone may be a read error of a much larger clone one base away. The V call is TRBV12-3 or TRBV12-4, the J call TRBJ1-5, with a tentative D call TRBD1 (5 bases). The CDR3 consists of 14 residues. Trimming left V 2 bases short and J 6 bases short, with 11 bases between. The CDR3: CASSLRGISQPQHF. In nucleotides, the CDR3 is TGTGCCAGCAGTTTACGGGGGATAAGTCAGCCCCAGCATTTT.

This clonotype came up many times. The chain employs TRBV5-1 and TRBJ2-5; D is uncertain. The CDR3 covers 12 residues. V shed 0 bases and J shed 5 bases, with 5 bases lying between them. Germline CDR1 and CDR2: SGHRS and YFSETQ. CDR3 nucleotide sequence: TGCGCCAGCAGCTTGGTCAGGGAGACCCAGTACTTC. It specifies CASSLVRETQYF.

This clonotype was recorded many times. V gene TRBV29-1 combines with J gene TRBJ2-6, with TRBD1 matching 8 bases. Germline CDR1 reads SQVTM; CDR2 reads ANQGSEA. With 5 bases clipped from V and 0 bases from J, the junction kept 3 bases outside the gene matches. This CDR3 has 15 residues. CDR3 sequence reads: CSVRTGNSGANVLTF. DNA of the CDR3: TGCAGCGTTCGGACAGGGAACTCTGGGGCCAACGTCCTGACTTTC.

The rearrangement links TRBV7-8 to TRBJ2-7, with 7 bases identical to TRBD2. Germline V CDR1 and CDR2: SGHVS, FQNEAQ. J lost 6 bases, V lost 8 bases, and 10 bases had no gene match. The CDR3 is 13 residues long. CDR3 sequence reads: CASERDSYSEQYF. In nucleotides, the CDR3 is TGTGCCAGCGAGCGGGACTCCTATAGCGAGCAGTACTTC.

This clonotype was seen a few times. The genes are TRBV18 and TRBJ2-7, with D hard to call. V shed 0 bases and J shed 6 bases, with 15 bases lying between them. This CDR3 has 15 residues. The germline V gene has CDR1 KGHSH and CDR2 LQKENI. DNA for the CDR3: TGTGCCAGCTCACCACCCGGGCCCGCCCCTTCCGAGCAGTACTTC. This translates into CASSPPGPAPSEQYF.

This clonotype was seen a handful of times. This chain links TRBV7-2 with TRBJ2-7; the D gene is possibly TRBD1 (7 bases). Trimming cost V 5 bases and J 3 bases, with 11 bases left between them. The CDR3 length is 13 residues. Per germline, CDR1 SGHTA and CDR2 FQGNSA. The CDR3: CASSGGTVYEQYF. As DNA, the CDR3 is TGTGCCAGCAGCGGAGGGACAGTCTACGAGCAGTACTTC.

This chain connects TRBV12-3 or TRBV12-4 to TRBJ2-3, with 10 bases fitting TRBD1. The CDR3 extends over 15 amino acids. The trim removed 3 bases at V and 3 bases at J, leaving 3 bases unmatched. Here the CDR3 DNA reads TGTGCCAGCAGTTTGGGGGGACAGGGGACAGATACGCAGTATTTT. Translation: CASSLGGQGTDTQYF.

This clonotype was picked up a small number of times. This rearrangement joins TRBV4-1 to TRBJ2-1; no definite D call. The V end was cut by 2 bases, the J end by 9 bases, with 11 bases between. Germline V gene data show CDR1 as MGHRA and CDR2 as YSYEKL. The CDR3 totals 13 residues. The CDR3 nucleotides are TGCGCCAGCAGCCAACAGCCTCGGCTTGAGCAGTTCTTC. As protein: CASSQQPRLEQFF.

The chain uses TRBV4-1 and TRBJ1-4, with 7 bases fitting TRBD1. The V segment lost 5 bases and the J segment 5 bases; nucleotides outside the gene matches: 14. Germline V CDR1 and CDR2: MGHRA, YSYEKL. CDR3 length equals 17 residues. Here the CDR3 reads CASSSALAGQINEKLFF. For the CDR3, the DNA is TGCGCCAGCAGCTCCGCTTTAGCGGGACAGATAAATGAAAAACTGTTTTTT.

The V gene is TRBV20-1, the J gene TRBJ2-1; tentatively, D is TRBD2 (5 bases). From germline, CDR1 is DFQATT and CDR2 SNEGSKA (reference sequence). Trimming took 0 bases from V and 0 from J, leaving 9 bases between them. The CDR3 length is 15 residues. CDR3 DNA: TGCAGTGCTAGAGATTACGGGGACTCCTACAATGAGCAGTTCTTC. Translating it yields CSARDYGDSYNEQFF.

This clonotype was found a few times. The chain combines TRBV20-1 with TRBJ2-7, with 9 bases identical to TRBD1. In germline, CDR1 is DFQATT, CDR2 SNEGSKA (reference sequence). V was pared by 0 bases and J by 3 bases, with 3 bases of the junction left unmatched. The CDR3 extends over 14 amino acids. The CDR3 bases are TGCAGTGCTAGAGATCTGGGACAGGGCTACGAGCAGTACTTC. The encoded protein is CSARDLGQGYEQYF.

This clonotype has a count of ten or more. The chain has TRBV6-5 and TRBJ2-7; no clear D. This CDR3 is 13 amino acids long. V was clipped by 2 bases and J by 2 bases, with 7 bases between them. Germline V lookup: CDR1 MNHEY, CDR2 SVGAGI. CDR3 sequence: CASSYVGTYEQYF. The DNA for the CDR3 is TGTGCCAGCAGTTACGTGGGGACCTACGAGCAGTACTTC.

The chain is built from TRBV6-6 and TRBJ2-2; maybe TRBD2 (6 bases). Between the trimmed V and J ends, which lost 1 base and 3 bases, there was a span of 9 bases. The germline V gene has CDR1 MNHNY and CDR2 SVGAGI (reference sequence). The CDR3 runs to 15 residues. The CDR3 is CASSYLGLHTGELFF. CDR3 DNA sequence: TGTGCCAGCAGTTACTTGGGACTTCACACCGGGGAGCTGTTTTTT.

This clonotype was observed many times. The chain is built from TRBV6-5 and TRBJ2-5, with D possibly TRBD1 on 6 matching bases. The length of the CDR3 is 14 residues. V lost 5 bases and J 1 base, leaving 11 bases between the germline ends. CDR1 MNHEY and CDR2 SVGAGI come from the germline V gene. DNA for the CDR3: TGTGCCAGCAGTCCCCGGGACACCCAAGAGACCCAGTACTTC. This encodes CASSPRDTQETQYF.

This clonotype occurred many times. The chain has TRBV9 and TRBJ1-5; 10 nucleotides line up with TRBD1. There are 14 residues in the CDR3. Germline lookup yields CDR1 SGDLS and CDR2 YYNGEE. V gave up 4 bases and J gave up 7 bases; unmatched junction bases: 5. As DNA, the CDR3 is TGTGCCAGCAGCCTGACAGGGGGCGGACAGCCCCAGCATTTT. The encoded protein is CASSLTGGGQPQHF.

This clonotype was picked up a small number of times. The chain links TRBV15 to TRBJ2-3, with TRBD2 matching over 11 bases. Germline V lookup: CDR1 LNHNV, CDR2 YYDKDF (reference sequence). This CDR3 is built from 20 residues. V lost 4 bases, J lost 0 bases, and 15 bases stayed unmatched. The CDR3 is CATSTNWGTSGEKSTDTQYF. The CDR3 region has the DNA TGTGCCACCAGCACCAACTGGGGGACTAGCGGCGAAAAGAGCACAGATACGCAGTATTTT.

This clonotype was counted many times. This chain joins TRBV15 and TRBJ2-7; maybe TRBD1 (6 bases). V lost 0 bases and J 7 bases, leaving 13 bases between the germline ends. Germline assignment: CDR1 LNHNV and CDR2 YYDKDF (reference sequence). The CDR3 extends over 14 amino acids. CDR3: CATSRDRKGEEQYF. The CDR3 coding sequence is TGTGCCACCAGCAGAGATCGAAAGGGGGAGGAGCAGTACTTC.

The rearrangement joins TRBV12-3 or TRBV12-4 to TRBJ1-2; possible D gene TRBD1, 5 bases. The CDR3 loop spans 13 amino acids. The V end lost 4 bases, the J end lost 7 bases, and 13 bases lay between the germline ends. The CDR3 is CASSYIRDGGYTF. The CDR3 DNA reads as TGTGCCAGCAGTTACATAAGGGACGGTGGCTACACCTTC.

This clonotype is judged medium-sized (0.01 to 0.1%). This chain links TRBV6-5 with TRBJ1-5, with a weak D call TRBD1 (5 bases). Germline V gives CDR1 MNHEY, CDR2 SVGAGI. The CDR3 runs 14 residues. V was pared by 2 bases and J by 0 bases, with 5 bases between. Here the CDR3 DNA reads TGTGCCAGCAGTTACGACAGTAGCAATCAGCCCCAGCATTTT. It translates to CASSYDSSNQPQHF.

This clonotype occurred a few times. The chain uses TRBV6-4 and TRBJ2-1; 9 bases match TRBD2. V shed 10 bases and J 10 bases; nucleotides not matched to a gene: 5. Per germline, CDR1 MRHNA and CDR2 SNTAGT. The CDR3 loop spans 11 amino acids. CDR3 protein: CATLAGGEQFF. CDR3 in DNA: TGTGCCACGTTGGCGGGAGGGGAGCAGTTCTTC.

The gene calls are TRBV7-9 and TRBJ2-5, with D tentatively TRBD2 (6 bases). The CDR3 loop spans 14 amino acids. Per the germline V gene, CDR1 is SEHNR and CDR2 is FQNEAQ (reference sequence). V shed 5 bases and J shed 3 bases, with 13 bases lying between them. The CDR3 nucleotides are TGTGCCAGCAGCACACCGGGACTTGAAGAGACCCAGTACTTC. It specifies CASSTPGLEETQYF.